The clone carrying this T cell receptor (beta chain) was observed a few times. This sample stems from a study of T cell repertoires in cytomegalovirus infection. TCRdb used MiXCR to reprocess the reads, holding one entry per CDR3 protein. This sample has approximately 500,000 distinct CDR3 sequences, with 16% found just once. The sample comprised CD8+ T cells from PBMCs. This TCR derives from a human donor in good health (CMV status not recorded). Some clones in this sample may be carry-over from other donors' samples.

The CDR3 reads CASRGTGGDGYTF. Here the CDR3 DNA reads TGTGCCAGCAGAGGGACAGGAGGTGATGGCTACACCTTC. J is TRBJ1-2 and V is TRBV6-4; TRBD1 matches 8 bases. Losses at the gene ends were 6 bases for V and 6 bases for J; bases not matched to a gene: 6. Germline-derived CDR1 and CDR2 are MRHNA and SNTAGT. CDR3 length: 13 residues.